These 10 T cell receptor beta chains were all obtained from the same sample, sequenced in a study of regulatory T cells in long-lasting Graves disease. Investigators prepared the TCR beta libraries by applying iRepertoire HTBI primers and Arm-PCR of CDR3 regions. MiXCR, run by TCRdb on the multiplex PCR reads, gives a single entry per CDR3 protein. The data hold 250,000 or so distinct CDR3 sequences, with more than 15% observed a single time. Time point indicated: newly diagnosed GD, antithyroid drugs for less than 3 months. PBMC-extracted RNA yielded the TCR library. Separately, the same data were catalogued under a study of T cells in Graves' hyperthyroidism and ophthalmopathy.

The specimen was peripheral blood mononuclear cells (PBMCs), collected at new diagnosis, from a patient treated with antithyroid drugs. The receptors were sampled from a woman aged 25 to 39 with Graves disease.

This clonotype was seen ten or more times. The chain recombines TRBV18 with TRBJ2-1; 11 bases match TRBD2. The V and J ends lost 4 bases and 7 bases, in that order; junction bases with no gene match: 9. The CDR3 loop spans 16 amino acids. Germline CDR1 and CDR2: KGHSH and LQKENI. The CDR3 coding sequence is TGTGCCAGCTCACAGAATAGCGGGGGGGCCGGAAATGAGCAGTTCTTC. It codes for CASSQNSGGAGNEQFF.

The V call is TRBV11-2, the J call TRBJ1-1; no clear D gene. The CDR3 extends over 16 amino acids. V gave up 5 bases and J gave up 3 bases, with 19 bases separating them. Germline values: CDR1 SGHAT, CDR2 FQNNGV. The CDR3 coding sequence is TGTGCCAGCAGCCAAGATCTCTCTTACCGTGACACTGAAGCTTTCTTT. This codes for CASSQDLSYRDTEAFF. The complete variable domain, with remaining parts taken from reference TRBV11-2 and TRBJ1-1, reads EAGVAQSPRYKIIEKRQSVAFWCNPISGHATLYWYQQILGQGPKLLIQFQNNGVVDDSQLPKDRFSAERLKGVDSTLKIQPAKLEDSAVYLCASSQDLSYRDTEAFFGQGTRLTVV.

The chain couples TRBV19 to TRBJ2-3; the D is unclear. Per the germline V gene, CDR1 is LNHDA and CDR2 is SQIVND (reference sequence). The V and J ends lost 3 bases and 2 bases respectively, with 9 bases between them. This CDR3 has 14 amino acids. The DNA of the CDR3 is TGTGCCAGTAGTATTTTGGGTTCCACAGATACGCAGTATTTT. Its protein product is CASSILGSTDTQYF.

The chain joins TRBV6-2 or TRBV6-3 to TRBJ1-5, with D perhaps matching TRBD1 (5 bases). The CDR3 is 12 amino acids. V lost 7 bases, J lost 6 bases, and 10 bases lay in between. CDR1 is MNHEY, CDR2 SVGEGT, per germline. CDR3 sequence reads: CASKGGGQPQHF. CDR3 nucleotide sequence: TGTGCCAGCAAAGGCGGGGGTCAGCCCCAGCATTTT.

The V and J genes are TRBV5-1 and TRBJ2-1; perhaps D is TRBD1 or TRBD2 (9 bases each). V was pared by 0 bases and J by 7 bases, with 17 bases between. Germline V gene sequence: CDR1 SGHRS, CDR2 YFSETQ. The CDR3 extends over 16 amino acids. The CDR3 loop reads CASSLEAGGQGNEQFF. CDR3 nucleotides: TGCGCCAGCAGCTTGGAAGCGGGGGGACAGGGTAATGAGCAGTTCTTC.

In its sample, this clonotype was seen many times. The rearrangement joins TRBV5-6 to TRBJ1-5; D is unclear. The CDR3 consists of 14 residues. Deletions cut 2 bases from V and 11 bases from J, with 17 bases between. In germline, CDR1 is SGHDT, CDR2 YYEEEE. The CDR3 protein is CASSFGGSWFAQHF. In DNA form, the CDR3 reads TGTGCCAGCAGCTTTGGAGGCAGTTGGTTTGCCCAGCATTTT.

Ten or more counts support this clonotype. The CDR3 coding sequence is TGTGCCAGCAGCCCCCGGGGGGGGGCTAACTATGGCTACACCTTC. As protein: CASSPRGGANYGYTF. The chain joins TRBV6-1 to TRBJ1-2; D perhaps matches TRBD1 (5 bases). V shed 6 bases and J shed 0 bases, with 14 bases lying between them. CDR1 is MNHNS, CDR2 SASEGT, per germline. The CDR3 runs 15 residues.

This clonotype was seen many times. The V call is TRBV12-3 or TRBV12-4, the J call TRBJ2-3; D is perhaps TRBD2 (6 bases). Trimming left V 5 bases short and J 5 bases short, with 23 bases between. This CDR3 has 17 amino acids. As DNA, the CDR3 is TGTGCCAGCAGTGCACCACTTGGCGGGGATGGAAGAGATACGCAGTATTTT. Translating it yields CASSAPLGGDGRDTQYF.

On this clonotype itself: A far larger clone is one base from this, pointing to a likely read error. The chain carries TRBV13 and TRBJ1-1, with D possibly TRBD1 on 6 matching bases. V dropped 6 bases and J dropped 0 bases, with 14 bases sitting between them. Germline CDR1 reads PRHDT; CDR2 reads FYEKMQ (reference sequence). CDR3 size: 15 residues. DNA of the CDR3: TGTGCCAGCAGTTACGGCCGGGGGCTGAACACTGAAGCTTTCTTT. It yields the protein CASSYGRGLNTEAFF.

This sequence joins TRBV20-1 and TRBJ1-2; TRBD1 might be the D (5 bases). CDR3 length equals 13 residues. In germline, CDR1 is DFQATT, CDR2 SNEGSKA (reference sequence). With 5 bases removed from V and 1 base from J, the gap between germline ends came to 11 bases. CDR3 DNA: TGCAGTGCTGGGACGGGAGTTAACTATGGCTACACCTTC. Residues: CSAGTGVNYGYTF.